The rows below give T cell receptor beta chains drawn from one sample of a study of T-cell memory formation after mild COVID-19. TCRdb reprocessed the 5' RACE reads via MiXCR and lists one record per CDR3 protein. This sample has under 600,000 distinct CDR3 sequences; about a fifth occur once, and the top ten carry roughly 8.3%. Sequenced material: PBMCs or a T cell subset sorted from them (not recorded which). The source is an adult woman who had mild COVID-19 (a few samples of this study predate the infection). Cell type and time point are not known. The conserved cysteine and the conserved F or W are not part of the CDR3 here. A D gene is named only where the DNA matches it firmly.

j_gene: TRBJ1-5
v_gene: TRBV24-1
d_gene: NA
CDR3aa: ATSKGTHSNQPQH

j_gene: TRBJ2-3
v_gene: TRBV7-2
d_gene: NA
CDR3aa: ASSSPTDTQY

j_gene: TRBJ2-5
v_gene: TRBV7-2
d_gene: NA
CDR3aa: ASGGASQETQY

j_gene: TRBJ2-3
v_gene: TRBV7-6
d_gene: NA
CDR3aa: ASSLLIEGYADTQY

j_gene: TRBJ1-1
v_gene: TRBV7-9
d_gene: TRBD1
CDR3aa: ASSRQGAPDMNTEAF

j_gene: TRBJ2-2
v_gene: TRBV24-1
d_gene: NA
CDR3aa: ATSDFGRGQWGGELF

j_gene: TRBJ2-1
v_gene: TRBV5-6
d_gene: TRBD2
CDR3aa: ASGLAGGNYNEQF

j_gene: TRBJ2-1
v_gene: TRBV19
d_gene: NA
CDR3aa: ASSIWDKYNEQF

j_gene: TRBJ1-2
v_gene: TRBV7-8
d_gene: NA
CDR3aa: ASSLVEGRDGYT

j_gene: TRBJ2-1
v_gene: TRBV20-1
d_gene: TRBD2
CDR3aa: SARNLAVWYNEQF

j_gene: TRBJ2-3
v_gene: TRBV5-1
d_gene: NA
CDR3aa: ASSLGLGQGTDTQY

j_gene: TRBJ2-1
v_gene: TRBV27
d_gene: NA
CDR3aa: ASSPAGPPYNEQF

j_gene: TRBJ1-1
v_gene: TRBV7-8
d_gene: NA
CDR3aa: ATGHRNTEAF

j_gene: TRBJ1-5
v_gene: TRBV7-2
d_gene: NA
CDR3aa: ASSLSPWVGENQPQH

j_gene: TRBJ2-5
v_gene: TRBV9
d_gene: NA
CDR3aa: ASSPVSGQETQY

j_gene: TRBJ2-7
v_gene: TRBV6-6
d_gene: TRBD1
CDR3aa: ASSYGARTGGYEQY

j_gene: TRBJ1-2
v_gene: TRBV7-6
d_gene: NA
CDR3aa: ASSLAPVDVLGYT

j_gene: TRBJ2-7
v_gene: TRBV13
d_gene: TRBD1
CDR3aa: ASSLAGTGEYEQY

j_gene: TRBJ1-1
v_gene: TRBV29-1
d_gene: NA
CDR3aa: SVERWGHPTGTEAF

j_gene: TRBJ2-1
v_gene: TRBV3-1
d_gene: TRBD2
CDR3aa: ASSQASGGPVYNEQF

j_gene: TRBJ2-7
v_gene: TRBV12-3/TRBV12-4
d_gene: TRBD1
CDR3aa: ASSFAGGTEQY

j_gene: TRBJ2-5
v_gene: TRBV7-6
d_gene: TRBD2
CDR3aa: ASSFSGSGQETQY

j_gene: TRBJ2-3
v_gene: TRBV15
d_gene: NA
CDR3aa: ATSRGRQSLLADTQY

j_gene: TRBJ2-7
v_gene: TRBV10-3
d_gene: TRBD1
CDR3aa: AISGRTGSTYEQY

j_gene: TRBJ2-3
v_gene: TRBV7-6
d_gene: TRBD1
CDR3aa: ASSLASRGRGSTDTQY

j_gene: TRBJ1-1
v_gene: TRBV5-1
d_gene: TRBD1
CDR3aa: ASSAGQTNEAF

j_gene: TRBJ2-1
v_gene: TRBV9
d_gene: NA
CDR3aa: ASSVGGGPNEQF

j_gene: TRBJ2-7
v_gene: TRBV5-5
d_gene: NA
CDR3aa: ASSLRPGTSSYEQY

j_gene: TRBJ1-2
v_gene: TRBV6-5
d_gene: TRBD1
CDR3aa: ASKGTGVTYGYT

j_gene: TRBJ1-5
v_gene: TRBV20-1
d_gene: TRBD1
CDR3aa: SAPGQRNQPQH

j_gene: TRBJ1-6
v_gene: TRBV5-6
d_gene: NA
CDR3aa: ASSLWTDFNSPLH

j_gene: TRBJ1-6
v_gene: TRBV5-1
d_gene: TRBD1
CDR3aa: ASSLVFKDRDSPLH

j_gene: TRBJ2-2
v_gene: TRBV4-1
d_gene: NA
CDR3aa: ASSQFAFAREAAGELF

j_gene: TRBJ1-6
v_gene: TRBV4-1
d_gene: NA
CDR3aa: ASSPVTGNASPLH

j_gene: TRBJ2-7
v_gene: TRBV4-3
d_gene: TRBD1
CDR3aa: ASSQDWGQGYEQY

j_gene: TRBJ1-2
v_gene: TRBV5-6
d_gene: TRBD1
CDR3aa: ASSKDRGLSHGYT

j_gene: TRBJ1-2
v_gene: TRBV27
d_gene: TRBD1
CDR3aa: ASSLRGGVYGYT

j_gene: TRBJ2-1
v_gene: TRBV5-1
d_gene: TRBD2
CDR3aa: ARKGLAGEGIYNEQF

j_gene: TRBJ2-1
v_gene: TRBV7-9
d_gene: TRBD1
CDR3aa: ASSPPPGGPTYNEQF

j_gene: TRBJ1-2
v_gene: TRBV6-5
d_gene: NA
CDR3aa: ASSSPGPSGYT

j_gene: TRBJ2-7
v_gene: TRBV12-3/TRBV12-4
d_gene: TRBD2
CDR3aa: ASRPSGNYYEQY

j_gene: TRBJ2-3
v_gene: TRBV29-1
d_gene: NA
CDR3aa: SAGQGGSTDTQY

j_gene: TRBJ1-1
v_gene: TRBV2
d_gene: NA
CDR3aa: ASSGGAKAEAF

j_gene: TRBJ1-2
v_gene: TRBV7-9
d_gene: NA
CDR3aa: ASSLAMGDSLYGYT

j_gene: TRBJ1-2
v_gene: TRBV27
d_gene: NA
CDR3aa: ASSRGQPSVVGYT

j_gene: TRBJ2-1
v_gene: TRBV5-4
d_gene: TRBD2
CDR3aa: ASSLGGPSGTYNEQF